This T cell receptor beta chain was sequenced during a study of blood T cells in healthy people across ages. Whole-study findings and limits: TCR beta diversity, measured per million T cells, fell in a roughly linear way with age. From one million sequenced T cells, diversity estimates were lower bounds.

Using a J-beta primer mix together with a sample-barcoded 5' primer, a second PCR was run for roughly 6 to 11 cycles. Every cDNA molecule bore a tag from a template-switch adaptor containing 12 random nucleotides. Sequencing recovered at least 3 million CDR3-containing paired-end reads from each sample. In TCRdb, the 5' RACE reads were re-called with MiXCR into one record per CDR3 protein. The sample comprises 800,000 to 950,000 distinct CDR3 sequences, around 34% of which are singletons, and approximately 12% rests with the top ten. This clonotype turned up a few times. No antigen is known for it. V dropped 6 bases and J dropped 7 bases, with 16 bases sitting between them. The length of the CDR3 is 14 residues.

The clonotype originates from a young man in good health. What was sequenced was blood. The V and J genes are TRBV12-3 or TRBV12-4 and TRBJ1-3; D unclear. The CDR3 sequence is CASSKSARANTIYF. The CDR3 DNA sequence: TGTGCCAGCAGCAAGTCCGCCCGCGCGAACACCATATATTTT.